Sequencing of this TCR beta chain was carried out in a study of shared clonotypes between healthy human individuals. As for the study in general: The people who gave samples were a couple of women and a few men aged 18 to 49.

Note on this clone: Its antigen is unidentified.

Clones were read by immunoSEQ multiplex PCR, and TCRdb kept only the in-frame ones, dropping some. The sample contains 2 million to 3 million clones, over 85% of which appear only once. Points from the study as a whole: The diversity represented, both genetic and in exposure history, was limited by few donors.

This CDR3 region has 16 residues. The TCR originated in a man in his late teens or twenties in good health. Some clones in this sample may be carry-over from other donors' samples. The chain has TRBV1 and TRBJ2-3; the table gives TRBD2 as D, unverified against the DNA. TRBV1 is a pseudogene. The specimen sequenced was naive CD4+ T cells from PBMCs. Subset: CD45RA+ positively selected. CDR3 residues: CTSSQDRCGSTDTQYF. The CDR3 nucleotides are TGCACCAGCAGCCAAGATCGTTGCGGGAGTACAGATACGCAGTATTTT.